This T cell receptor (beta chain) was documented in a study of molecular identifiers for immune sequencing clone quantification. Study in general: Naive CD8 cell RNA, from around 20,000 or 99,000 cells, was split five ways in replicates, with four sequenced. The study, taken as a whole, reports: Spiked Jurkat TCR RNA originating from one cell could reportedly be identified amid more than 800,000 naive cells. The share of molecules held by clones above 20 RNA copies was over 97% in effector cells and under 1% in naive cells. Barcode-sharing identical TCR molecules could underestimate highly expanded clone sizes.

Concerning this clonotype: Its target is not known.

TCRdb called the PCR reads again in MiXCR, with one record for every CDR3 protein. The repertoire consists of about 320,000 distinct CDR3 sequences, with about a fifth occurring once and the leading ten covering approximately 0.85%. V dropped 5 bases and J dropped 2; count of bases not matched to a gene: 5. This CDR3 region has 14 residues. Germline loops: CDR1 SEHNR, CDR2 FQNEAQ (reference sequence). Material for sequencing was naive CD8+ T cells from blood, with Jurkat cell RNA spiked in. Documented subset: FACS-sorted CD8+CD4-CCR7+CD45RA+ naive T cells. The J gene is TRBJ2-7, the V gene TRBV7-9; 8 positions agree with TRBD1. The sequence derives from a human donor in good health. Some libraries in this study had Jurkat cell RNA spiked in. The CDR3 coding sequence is TGTGCCAGCAGCGAATCGACAGGGGCCTACGAGCAGTACTTC. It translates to CASSESTGAYEQYF.